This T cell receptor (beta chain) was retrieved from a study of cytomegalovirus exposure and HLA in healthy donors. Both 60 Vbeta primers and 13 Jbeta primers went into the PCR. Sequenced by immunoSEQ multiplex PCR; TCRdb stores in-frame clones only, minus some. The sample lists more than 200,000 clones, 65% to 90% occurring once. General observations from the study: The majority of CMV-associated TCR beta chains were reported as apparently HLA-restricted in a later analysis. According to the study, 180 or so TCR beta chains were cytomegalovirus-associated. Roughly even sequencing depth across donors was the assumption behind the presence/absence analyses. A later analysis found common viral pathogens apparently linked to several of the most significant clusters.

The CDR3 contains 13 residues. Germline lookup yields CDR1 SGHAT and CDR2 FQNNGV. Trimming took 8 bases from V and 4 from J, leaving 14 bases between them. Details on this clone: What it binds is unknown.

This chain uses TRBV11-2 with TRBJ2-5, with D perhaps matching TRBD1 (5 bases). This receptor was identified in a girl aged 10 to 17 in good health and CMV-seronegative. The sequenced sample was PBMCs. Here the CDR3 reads CASGKGFGETQYF. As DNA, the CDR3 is TGTGCCAGCGGCAAGGGGTTTGGAGAGACCCAGTACTTC.